The 8 T cell receptor beta chains presented below share a single source sample, sequenced in a study of T-cell memory formation after mild COVID-19. TCRdb independently ran MiXCR on the 5' RACE reads; one entry per CDR3 protein. There are about 260,000 distinct CDR3 sequences in the sample; 15% to 20% occur only once, and 22% lies in the top ten. The material sequenced was PBMCs or a T cell subset sorted from them (not recorded which). Receptors originate from a man aged 18 to 30 who had mild COVID-19 (a few samples of this study predate the infection). Cell type and time point are not known.

In this sample, this clonotype turned up a few times. This chain joins TRBV5-1 and TRBJ2-1; 7 nucleotides match TRBD2. This CDR3 spans 17 amino acids. Trimming cost V 2 bases and J 4 bases; bases outside gene matches: 12. The germline gives CDR1 SGHRS, CDR2 YFSETQ. CDR3 DNA sequence: TGCGCCAGCAGCTTACTCGGACTAGGCCAAGATTACAATGAGCAGTTCTTC. It specifies CASSLLGLGQDYNEQFF.

The gene calls are TRBV6-2 or TRBV6-3 and TRBJ2-1; D remains ambiguous. Germline CDR1 MNHEY, CDR2 SVGEGT. This CDR3 is built from 15 residues. Trimming pared 0 bases from V and 8 bases from J, leaving 14 bases between. In nucleotides, the CDR3 is TGTGCCAGCAGTTACTCGGGTCCAGGTCGTGATGAGCAGTTCTTC. It specifies CASSYSGPGRDEQFF.

The V call is TRBV4-1, the J call TRBJ1-1, with TRBD1 matching 10 bases. The CDR3 has 16 amino acids. CDR1 and CDR2 (germline): MGHRA, YSYEKL. Trimming cost V 0 bases and J 4 bases; bases outside gene matches: 5. The CDR3 sequence is CASSQDGTGALTEAFF. CDR3 sequence (DNA): TGCGCCAGCAGCCAAGATGGGACAGGGGCTCTCACTGAAGCTTTCTTT.

The chain employs TRBV24-1 and TRBJ1-2, with a weak D call TRBD1 (5 bases). The CDR3 contains 13 residues. Germline-derived CDR1 and CDR2 are KGHDR and SFDVKD. The DNA for the CDR3 is TGTAAGAGGGACGAACTAGCTAACTATGGCTACACCTTC. Translation gives CKRDELANYGYTF.

The chain is built from TRBV11-3 and TRBJ2-4; 10 bases line up with TRBD2. CDR1 is SGHNT and CDR2 is YENEEA in the germline V gene. This CDR3 has 14 amino acids. The V gene end was trimmed by 6 bases and the J gene end by 9 bases; junction bases not matched to a gene: 8. The CDR3 sequence: CASSPGTSDSIQYF. The CDR3 bases are TGTGCCAGCAGTCCGGGGACTAGCGATAGCATTCAGTACTTC.

J is TRBJ2-3 and V is TRBV5-1; D possibly corresponds to TRBD2 (5 bases). Trimming removed 3 bases from V and 1 base from J, with 12 bases in between. Germline V lookup: CDR1 SGHRS, CDR2 YFSETQ. The CDR3 length is 15 residues. This CDR3 reads CASSWSISGTDTQYF. The CDR3 DNA follows: TGCGCCAGCAGCTGGAGTATTAGCGGCACAGATACGCAGTATTTT.

This clonotype has at least ten counts. The chain joins TRBV10-3 to TRBJ2-7; TRBD1 matches 8 bases. The CDR3 has 13 residues. Germline V gene sequence: CDR1 ENHRY, CDR2 SYGVKD. With V trimmed by 2 bases and J by 3 bases, 0 bases remained unmatched. The CDR3 coding sequence is TGTGCCATCAGTGAGGGACAGGGCTACGAGCAGTACGTC. It encodes CAISEGQGYEQYV.

The V gene is TRBV20-1, the J gene TRBJ1-5; unclear D gene. V gave up 5 bases and J gave up 0 bases, with 8 bases separating them. This CDR3 is built from 13 residues. Germline loops: CDR1 DFQATT, CDR2 SNEGSKA (reference sequence). CDR3 sequence reads: CSALRDSNQPQHF. The CDR3 DNA reads as TGCAGTGCTCTACGGGATAGCAATCAGCCCCAGCATTTT.